The sequence of this T cell receptor (beta chain) was determined in a study of blood T cells in healthy people across ages (dated by TCRdb to the mid-2010s). Turning to the overall study: In model experiments, template switching captured about one uniquely barcoded TCR beta cDNA molecule for every two T cells. Using deep sequencing normalized with unique cDNA molecular identifiers, the study measured how TCR beta repertoire diversity changes with age. Two additional independent replicas of 1 million unique cDNA reads from the same blood draw were analyzed for two donors (one aged 18 to 30 and one aged 80 or older). The donors were split into four age groups: young (average about 16 years), middle-aged (roughly 39), aged (more than 60) and long-lived (approximately 89). Donors of different ages were randomly distributed across sequencing lanes to avoid experimental bias. Results and caveats for the whole study, not just this receptor: Estimates of total diversity based on one million sequenced T cells were considered lower bounds and underestimates. The CMV infection status of donors was not known, potentially confounding age-related changes in expanded clonotypes. As age increased, observed TCR beta diversity per million T cells dropped in a roughly linear way, and a significant reduction was already evident by age 40. Compared with the aged group, more naive CD4+ T cells, fewer expanded clones and increased TCR diversity were shown by the long-lived group, suggesting age selection. Bulk unsorted PBMC profiling prevented conclusive comparison of naive and antigen-experienced compartments. Observed TCR beta diversity correlated strongly with the percentage of naive T cells measured by flow cytometry.

Trimming at the junction amounts to 3 bases on V and 10 bases on J, and the germline ends lie 10 bases apart. Taken from cysteine to phenylalanine, the CDR3 has 12 residues. CDR3 DNA only is kept here, 36 bases in frame from base 1. Preparation of the library involved 5' RACE. Instrument used: Illumina HiSeq 2500. A second about 6 to 11 cycle PCR used a sample-barcoded 5' primer and a J-beta primer mix. Each TCR beta cDNA molecule received a unique molecular identifier from a template-switch 5' adaptor carrying 12 random nucleotides. Each sample yielded at least 2.5 million CDR3-containing paired-end reads. First-strand cDNA was synthesized from all RNA with the Mint cDNA synthesis kit, primed by a TRBC-specific oligonucleotide. Following uracil-DNA glycosylase treatment, all cDNA underwent a first 18-cycle PCR with the universal primers M1SS and BC2_uni_R. In the original analysis: For normalization, 1 million high-quality reads, each with a distinct molecular identifier, were randomly selected from each sample. Instead of being binned into consensus sequences, reads with shared molecular identifiers were discarded. MiTCR, with a Q25 quality threshold and the strictest error-elimination algorithm, was used for CDR3 identification, clonotype clustering and error correction. A nonparametric unseen species model with Euler transformation was used to estimate a lower bound on total TCR beta diversity. Clones were called with MiXCR by TCRdb after fastp trimmed the public reads at Q25, and only in-frame beta chains were retained. One record per CDR3 amino acid sequence lists the most common genes and DNA. The V and J calls follow TCRdb's processing rather than the paper's. This sample has 1,500,000 or so distinct CDR3 sequences in its table, and roughly 64% of those were observed once. The ten largest clones represent about 6.7% of the sample.

The 39 donors, aged about 6 to 90 years, were systemically healthy Caucasian individuals from Russia. Ten milliliters of peripheral blood were drawn from each donor into EDTA-treated Vacutainer tubes. Ficoll-Paque density-gradient centrifugation was used to isolate PBMCs, with at least 6.5 million per sample. Total RNA was extracted from PBMCs with Trizol reagent, with at least 6 micrograms obtained per sample. Naive CD45RAhigh/CD27high T cell percentages were measured by flow cytometry on a PBMC aliquot from every donor. On this clonotype itself: Its antigen remains undetermined. Base qualities are not recorded, but no much larger clone differs from it by a single base.

The sequence links TRBV12-3 or TRBV12-4 to TRBJ2-1, with the D gene call left open. The TCR sequence derives from a man aged 18 to 30 in good health. Source material: blood. The DNA sequence is given as TGTGCCAGCAGTTTCATAATTTGGGAGCAGTTCTTC. Translation gives CASSFIIWEQFF.